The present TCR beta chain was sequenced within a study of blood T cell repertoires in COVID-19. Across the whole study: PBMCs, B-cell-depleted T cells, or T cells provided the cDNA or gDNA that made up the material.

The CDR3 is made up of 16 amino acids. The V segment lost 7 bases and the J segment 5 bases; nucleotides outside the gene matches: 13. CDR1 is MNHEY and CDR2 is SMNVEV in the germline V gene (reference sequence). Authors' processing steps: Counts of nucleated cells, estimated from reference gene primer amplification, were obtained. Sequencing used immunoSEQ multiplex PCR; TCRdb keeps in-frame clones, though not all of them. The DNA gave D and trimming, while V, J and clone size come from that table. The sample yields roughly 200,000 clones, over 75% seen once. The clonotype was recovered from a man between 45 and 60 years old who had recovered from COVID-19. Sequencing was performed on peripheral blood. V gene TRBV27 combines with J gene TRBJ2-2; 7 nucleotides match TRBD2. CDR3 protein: CASKPRGRVFTGELFF. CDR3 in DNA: TGTGCCAGCAAACCCCGAGGGAGGGTCTTTACCGGGGAGCTGTTTTTT.